These 6 T cell receptor beta chains originate from one sample sequenced in a study of human T cells and chemical hapten exposure. Indicated time point: patch test 3, about 24 weeks after DPC sensitization. Treatment in this sample: therapeutic diphenylcyclopropenone sensitization with weekly scalp DPC. TCRdb ran MiXCR on the RACE reads and lists one entry per CDR3 protein. The profile shows about 82,000 distinct CDR3 sequences, 10% to 15% of them singletons. Here the sequenced sample was whole blood, taken in connection with sensitization to the hapten diphenylcyclopropenone (DPC). The receptors originated from a woman in her 50s with alopecia areata. Some clones in this sample may be carry-over from other donors' samples.

There are a few counts of this clonotype. The V gene is TRBV18, the J gene TRBJ2-4; TRBD1 matches 7 bases. Germline assignment: CDR1 KGHSH and CDR2 LQKENI. The V and J ends lost 0 bases and 0 bases, in that order; junction bases with no gene match: 5. The CDR3 length is 17 residues. CDR3 coding DNA: TGTGCCAGCTCACCACCTGGGACAGAGCTAGCCAAAAACATTCAGTACTTC. This sequence encodes CASSPPGTELAKNIQYF.

This clonotype was picked up many times. This chain links TRBV2 with TRBJ2-2, with 9 positions matching TRBD1. This CDR3 comprises 15 residues. Germline V CDR1 and CDR2: SNHLY, FYNNEI. V trimming: 6 bases; J trimming: 1 base; junction bases outside the gene matches: 3. The CDR3 here is CASRTGQGNTGELFF. In DNA form, the CDR3 reads TGTGCCAGCAGAACGGGACAGGGGAACACCGGGGAGCTGTTTTTT.

This clonotype was counted between two and nine times. V is TRBV18 and J is TRBJ2-2; unclear D gene. V was pared by 3 bases and J by 9 bases, with 8 bases between. Germline V gene sequence: CDR1 KGHSH, CDR2 LQKENI. This CDR3 region has 12 residues. CDR3 sequence reads: CASSPGNRELFF. DNA for the CDR3: TGTGCCAGCTCACCGGGAAACCGGGAGCTGTTTTTT.

The chain is built from TRBV10-3 and TRBJ1-2; 10 bases align to TRBD1. With 8 bases clipped from V and 4 bases from J, the junction kept 22 bases outside the gene matches. CDR3 size: 19 residues. In germline, CDR1 is ENHRY, CDR2 SYGVKD. The CDR3 bases are TGTGCCATCGGACCCGAGGGCAAGACAGGGGGCACCGGAGTCTATGGCTACACCTTC. Amino acids: CAIGPEGKTGGTGVYGYTF.

The rearrangement joins TRBV11-2 to TRBJ2-3; 10 bases are a match to TRBD2. V trimming: 2 bases; J trimming: 6 bases; junction bases outside the gene matches: 8. This CDR3 has 16 residues. Germline values: CDR1 SGHAT, CDR2 FQNNGV. This CDR3 reads CASSLNPSGRADTQYF. The CDR3 region has the DNA TGTGCCAGCAGCTTAAACCCCAGCGGGAGGGCGGATACGCAGTATTTT. Combining the CDR3 with reference TRBV11-2 and TRBJ2-3 gives the whole variable domain EAGVAQSPRYKIIEKRQSVAFWCNPISGHATLYWYQQILGQGPKLLIQFQNNGVVDDSQLPKDRFSAERLKGVDSTLKIQPAKLEDSAVYLCASSLNPSGRADTQYFGPGTRLTVL.

The V and J genes are TRBV5-1 and TRBJ2-3, with 8 bases aligning to TRBD2. The germline V gene has CDR1 SGHRS and CDR2 YFSETQ. The CDR3 consists of 15 residues. After removal of 4 bases from V and 6 bases from J, the junction contained 10 bases not matched to a gene. The CDR3 sequence is CASSRGLASGDTQYF. The CDR3 DNA reads TGCGCCAGCAGCCGAGGACTAGCCTCAGGGGATACGCAGTATTTT.